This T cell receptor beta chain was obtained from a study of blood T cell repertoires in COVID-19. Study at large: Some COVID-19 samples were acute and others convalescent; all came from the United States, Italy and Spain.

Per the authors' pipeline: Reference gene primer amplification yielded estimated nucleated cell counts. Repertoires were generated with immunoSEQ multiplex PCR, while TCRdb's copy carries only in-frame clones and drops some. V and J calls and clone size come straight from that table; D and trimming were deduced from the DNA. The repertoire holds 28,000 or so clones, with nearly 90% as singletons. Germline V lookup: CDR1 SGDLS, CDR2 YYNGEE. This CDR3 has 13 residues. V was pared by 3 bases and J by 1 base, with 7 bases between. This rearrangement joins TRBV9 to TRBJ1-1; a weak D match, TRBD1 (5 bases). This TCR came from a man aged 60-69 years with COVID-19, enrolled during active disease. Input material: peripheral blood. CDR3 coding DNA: TGTGCCAGCAGCGAAAGGGGGAACACTGAAGCTTTCTTT. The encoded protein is CASSERGNTEAFF. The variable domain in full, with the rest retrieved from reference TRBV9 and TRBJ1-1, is DSGVTQTPKHLITATGQRVTLRCSPRSGDLSVYWYQQSLDQGLQFLIQYYNGEERAKGNILERFSAQQFPDLHSELNLSSLELGDSALYFCASSERGNTEAFFGQGTRLTVV.